What follows are 10 T cell receptor beta chains derived from one specimen sequenced in a study of identical twins. TCRdb recomputed calls from the 5' RACE reads with MiXCR, one row per CDR3 protein. The profile shows about 250,000 distinct CDR3 sequences, approximately 6.8% of them singletons. These records were also assigned to another study, of yellow fever vaccine responses in identical twins.

The specimen was CD8+ T cells sorted from blood. These receptors were obtained from a woman between 18 and 30 years old in good health.

The rearrangement joins TRBV4-2 to TRBJ2-3; D assignment may be TRBD1 or TRBD2 (5 bases each). With 1 base removed from V and 3 bases from J, the gap between germline ends came to 11 bases. CDR3 size: 15 residues. CDR1 and CDR2 from the germline V gene are LGHNA and YNFKEQ. In DNA form, the CDR3 reads TGTGCCAGCAGCCAAGGGATTGGGGGTACAGATACGCAGTATTTT. This sequence encodes CASSQGIGGTDTQYF.

Points on this clonotype: A clone one base away is much larger, so this may be a read error. This rearrangement joins TRBV29-1 to TRBJ2-1; 14 bases line up with TRBD2. The length of the CDR3 is 19 residues. Looked up from germline, CDR1 is SQVTM and CDR2 is ANQGSEA. The CDR3 DNA follows: TGCAGCGTTATTGGTGGGACTAGCGGGGGAAAAAGCTCCTACTATGAGCAGTTCTTC. This translates into CSVIGGTSGGKSSYYEQFF.

This clonotype was recorded at least ten times. The rearrangement links TRBV7-8 to TRBJ2-3, with TRBD1 identical over 8 bases. Per germline, CDR1 SGHVS and CDR2 FQNEAQ. The CDR3 loop spans 18 amino acids. With 1 base clipped from V and 0 bases from J, the junction kept 9 bases outside the gene matches. The CDR3 sequence is CASSLVRDRGISTDTQYF. CDR3 nucleotide sequence: TGTGCCAGCAGCTTAGTTCGAGACAGGGGCATTAGCACAGATACGCAGTATTTT. Looking up the rest from reference TRBV7-8 and TRBJ2-3 gives the full variable domain: GAGVSQSPRYKVAKRGQDVALRCDPISGHVSLFWYQQALGQGPEFLTYFQNEAQLDKSGLPSDRFFAERPEGSVSTLKIQRTQQEDSAVYLCASSLVRDRGISTDTQYFGPGTRLTVL.

V usage is TRBV13 and J usage is TRBJ2-7; 13 bases fit TRBD2. The CDR3 is 16 amino acids. Germline CDR1 PRHDT, CDR2 FYEKMQ (reference sequence). V shed 3 bases, J shed 4 bases, and the junction held 6 bases outside the gene matches. CDR3 in amino acids: CASSFPRTSGRYEQYF. Here the CDR3 DNA reads TGTGCCAGCAGCTTCCCCAGGACTAGCGGGAGATACGAGCAGTACTTC. Full variable domain (rest looked up from reference TRBV13 and TRBJ2-7): AAGVIQSPRHLIKEKRETATLKCYPIPRHDTVYWYQQGPGQDPQFLISFYEKMQSDKGSIPDRFSAQQFSDYHSELNMSSLELGDSALYFCASSFPRTSGRYEQYFGPGTRLTVT.

The V gene is TRBV2, the J gene TRBJ2-7; the D gene is possibly TRBD2 (7 bases). This CDR3 has 15 amino acids. From germline, CDR1 is SNHLY and CDR2 FYNNEI. Trimming shortened V by 3 bases and J by 0 bases, and 12 bases separated the two germline ends. CDR3 protein: CASSDGGPNSYEQYV. CDR3 DNA sequence: TGTGCCAGCAGTGACGGGGGGCCTAACTCCTACGAGCAGTACGTC.

This clonotype was counted a few times. The gene calls are TRBV6-2 or TRBV6-3 and TRBJ2-3; 10 nucleotides agree with TRBD2. Germline CDR1 and CDR2: MNHEY and SVGEGT. The CDR3 runs 14 residues. V shed 5 bases, J shed 6 bases, and the junction held 5 bases outside the gene matches. CDR3 sequence (DNA): TGTGCCAGCAGTATAGCGGGGGGTAGGGATACGCAGTATTTT. It specifies CASSIAGGRDTQYF.

This clonotype was detected a few times. The V and J genes are TRBV28 and TRBJ1-6; D gene unclear. There are 13 residues in the CDR3. The germline gives CDR1 MDHEN, CDR2 SYDVKM. V lost 5 bases, J lost 7 bases, and 9 bases lay in between. The CDR3 nucleotides read TGTGCCAGCAGTAAGAACTGGAATTCACCCCTCCACTTT. This translates into CASSKNWNSPLHF. Full variable domain (remainder filled in from reference TRBV28 and TRBJ1-6): DVKVTQSSRYLVKRTGEKVFLECVQDMDHENMFWYRQDPGLGLRLIYFSYDVKMKEKGDIPEGYSVSREKKERFSLILESASTNQTSMYLCASSKNWNSPLHFGNGTRLTVT.

Ten or more counts support this clonotype. The chain has TRBV6-1 and TRBJ2-5; 9 bases are shared with TRBD2. Losses at the gene ends were 6 bases for V and 4 bases for J; bases not matched to a gene: 6. The CDR3 loop spans 14 amino acids. The V gene's germline CDR1 is MNHNS and CDR2 SASEGT. In DNA, the CDR3 is TGTGCCAGCAGGACTAGCGGAGAAGGAGAGACCCAGTACTTC. It encodes CASRTSGEGETQYF.

The V gene is TRBV6-1, the J gene TRBJ2-5; D is unclear. Germline loops: CDR1 MNHNS, CDR2 SASEGT. Trimming removed 1 base at V and 1 base at J, with 10 bases between. The CDR3 spans 15 residues. The CDR3 DNA reads TGTGCCAGCAGTGAAGAGTGGTTACGCCAAGAGACCCAGTACTTC. Protein product: CASSEEWLRQETQYF.

The sample holds a few counts of this clonotype. The chain has TRBV20-1 and TRBJ2-5; D not certain. The CDR3 totals 14 residues. Trimming took off 6 bases at V and 4 bases at J, with 18 bases between the two ends. The germline gives CDR1 DFQATT, CDR2 SNEGSKA (reference sequence). The CDR3 nucleotides read TGCAGTGCCAAAGGGCTCTCCAGGATAGAGACCCAGTACTTC. Translated, it gives CSAKGLSRIETQYF.